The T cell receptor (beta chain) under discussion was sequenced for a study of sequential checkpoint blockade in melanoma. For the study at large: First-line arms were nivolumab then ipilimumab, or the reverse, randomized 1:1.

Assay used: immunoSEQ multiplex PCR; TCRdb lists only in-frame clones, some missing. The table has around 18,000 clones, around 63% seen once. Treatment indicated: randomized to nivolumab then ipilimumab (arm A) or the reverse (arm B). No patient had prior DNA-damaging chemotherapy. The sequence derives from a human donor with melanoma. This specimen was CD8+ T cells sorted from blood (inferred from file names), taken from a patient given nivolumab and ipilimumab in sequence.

The DNA for the CDR3 is TGCAGCGCCGGATGGGGGGAAAAGGACTACGAGCAGTACTTC. Translation: CSAGWGEKDYEQYF. The gene calls are TRBV29-1 and TRBJ2-7, with D possibly being TRBD2 (6 bases). Between the trimmed V and J ends, which lost 7 bases and 3 bases, there was a span of 19 bases. Per the germline V gene, CDR1 is SQVTM and CDR2 is ANQGSEA. The CDR3 is 14 residues long.